Described below is a single T cell receptor (beta chain) sequence and its context. The table came from immunoSEQ multiplex PCR; TCRdb's copy has only in-frame clones and leaves some out. The sample contains tens of thousands of clones, approximately 80% of which appear only once. This sample is part of a study of blood T cell repertoires in COVID-19. At the level of the study: Some COVID-19 samples were acute and others convalescent; all came from the United States, Italy and Spain. T cells, B-cell-depleted T cells, or PBMCs supplied cDNA or gDNA.

The sequenced sample consisted of peripheral blood. The TCR comes from an elderly man with acute or convalescent COVID-19.

The CDR3 loop is CASGYLGNTEAFF. The CDR3 DNA is TGTGCCAGCGGTTATCTAGGCAACACTGAAGCTTTCTTT. The chain couples TRBV28 to TRBJ1-1; D uncertain. The germline CDR1 and CDR2 sequences are MDHEN and SYDVKM. The CDR3 extends over 13 amino acids. The V gene lost 8 bases and the J gene lost 2 bases, with 12 bases spanning the gap.